The rows below give T cell receptor beta chains drawn from one sample of a study of graft-versus-host responses after intestinal transplantation. Some clones are missing from TCRdb's copy, which holds only in-frame ones; the method was immunoSEQ multiplex PCR. There are tens of thousands of clones in the sample; less than 95% occur only once, and around 0.56% lies in the top ten. Material: PBMCs, obtained 156 days after intestinal transplant. The receptors shown here come from a human patient who received an intestinal transplant, so some T cells may come from the graft donor. CDR3s leave out the opening cysteine and the closing phenylalanine or tryptophan. Clone size is stated in some rows and not others, as once, few, many or a class when expanded.

size: .; V: TRBV4-1; J: TRBJ2-7; CDR3: ASSQEGTGNSYEQY
size: .; V: TRBV27; J: TRBJ1-2; CDR3: ASSFKIYGYT
size: .; V: TRBV11-3; J: TRBJ2-5; CDR3: ASSKKLVETQY
size: .; V: TRBV5-4; J: TRBJ2-6; CDR3: ASSLELTGDLSGANVLT
size: .; V: TRBV6-4; J: TRBJ1-4; CDR3: ASSDLQGFIAEKLF
size: once; V: TRBV5-5; J: TRBJ2-5; CDR3: ATTGAGVEEETQY
size: .; V: TRBV4-3; J: TRBJ2-5; CDR3: ASSQGSRVGTSGFETQY
size: .; V: TRBV5-1; J: TRBJ2-1; CDR3: ASSLDPGLAAYNEQF
size: .; V: TRBV4-3; J: TRBJ2-1; CDR3: ASSQDRPGTYNEQF
size: .; V: TRBV27; J: .; CDR3: ASSLRAGGAYEQY
size: .; V: TRBV5-4; J: TRBJ1-2; CDR3: ASSPLTGDSYGYT
size: .; V: TRBV15; J: TRBJ2-1; CDR3: ATSRDLGLAETMRQF
size: .; V: TRBV5-6; J: TRBJ1-2; CDR3: ASSLIQGTYGYT
size: .; V: TRBV4-3; J: TRBJ1-1; CDR3: ASSQGEAYTEAF
size: .; V: TRBV19; J: TRBJ2-7; CDR3: ASSIGSGGIYEQY
size: .; V: TRBV10-1; J: TRBJ2-2; CDR3: ASSELAGYTGELF
size: .; V: TRBV7-6; J: TRBJ2-7; CDR3: ASSPADSYEQY
size: .; V: TRBV28; J: TRBJ2-3; CDR3: ASSLISGGPRTQY
size: .; V: TRBV19; J: TRBJ1-2; CDR3: ASSYSRNYGYT
size: .; V: TRBV9; J: TRBJ2-5; CDR3: ASSVGSRQETQY
size: .; V: TRBV4-3; J: TRBJ2-2; CDR3: ASSQEDLGNTGELF
size: .; V: TRBV4-1; J: TRBJ1-6; CDR3: ASSQDFGMEGRPLH
size: .; V: TRBV10-2; J: TRBJ1-1; CDR3: ASSDGLGEGMNTEAF
size: .; V: TRBV10-1; J: TRBJ1-6; CDR3: ASSESGRSPLH
size: few; V: TRBV4-3; J: TRBJ1-3; CDR3: ASSQDMSGGSTGNTIY
size: .; V: TRBV2; J: TRBJ2-5; CDR3: ASSAGLAGETQY
size: .; V: TRBV5-6; J: TRBJ2-5; CDR3: ASSHPSGGETQY
size: .; V: TRBV19; J: TRBJ2-1; CDR3: ASSIGRGPWYEQF
size: few; V: TRBV9; J: TRBJ2-7; CDR3: ASSVTGGPGEQY
size: once; V: TRBV19; J: TRBJ1-1; CDR3: ASSFGTGNTEAF
size: .; V: TRBV28; J: TRBJ2-1; CDR3: ASNTLDWARNEQF
size: .; V: TRBV29-1; J: TRBJ2-1; CDR3: SVEEQGFSSYNEQF
size: .; V: TRBV6-5; J: TRBJ2-1; CDR3: ASSSRTGGNEQF
size: .; V: TRBV27; J: TRBJ2-1; CDR3: ASSLYDRYNEQF
size: once; V: TRBV11-3; J: TRBJ2-7; CDR3: ASSLGTSYEQY
size: few; V: TRBV6-6; J: TRBJ1-1; CDR3: ASLEELVNTEAF
size: .; V: TRBV7-9; J: TRBJ2-1; CDR3: ASSTGLADNEQF
size: .; V: TRBV2; J: TRBJ1-1; CDR3: ASSVRQGLGGGMNTEAF
size: .; V: TRBV7-9; J: TRBJ1-2; CDR3: ASSPTSTGPLRGYT
size: once; V: TRBV7-9; J: TRBJ1-5; CDR3: ASSLAGLDSNQPQH
size: .; V: TRBV7-9; J: TRBJ2-5; CDR3: ASSFKAGGYQETQY
size: .; V: TRBV4-3; J: TRBJ2-7; CDR3: ASSQGATGISYEQY
size: .; V: TRBV30; J: TRBJ1-1; CDR3: AWSGTGGPLAF
size: .; V: TRBV10-3; J: TRBJ2-3; CDR3: AISDVGVADTQY
size: .; V: TRBV4-1; J: TRBJ2-7; CDR3: ASSQDGYEQY
size: .; V: TRBV6-1; J: TRBJ2-7; CDR3: ASKDRGLWNEQY
size: .; V: TRBV2; J: TRBJ1-4; CDR3: ASRALREKLF
size: .; V: TRBV4-3; J: TRBJ1-1; CDR3: ASSLRSVNTEAF
size: once; V: TRBV9; J: TRBJ2-1; CDR3: ASSVGAYNEQF
size: .; V: TRBV6-1; J: TRBJ2-5; CDR3: ASSPRGVQTQY
size: .; V: TRBV27; J: TRBJ2-4; CDR3: ASSNRDTLAKNIQY
size: .; V: TRBV30; J: TRBJ1-2; CDR3: AWSQGGPYGYT
size: .; V: TRBV7-2; J: TRBJ2-7; CDR3: ASSLGGGAYEQY
size: .; V: TRBV5-6; J: TRBJ2-2; CDR3: ASSFSGRDTGELF
size: .; V: TRBV5-6; J: TRBJ1-2; CDR3: ASSLTGYGGYT
size: .; V: TRBV19; J: TRBJ2-3; CDR3: ASSSGGATDTQY